The TCR beta chain under discussion was sequenced for a study of T cells in tuberculosis. V was trimmed by 11 bases and J by 0 bases, leaving 11 bases between them. The CDR3 is 13 residues long. Germline V gene lookup returns CDR1 WNHNN and CDR2 SYGVQD (reference sequence). Clones were sequenced by immunoSEQ multiplex PCR, and TCRdb holds only the in-frame ones, with some missing. Among tens of thousands of clones listed, 90% to 95% were seen once. Specified time point: new active TB diagnosis, blood taken before or within 7 days of starting treatment. Sequenced material: PBMCs, taken at tuberculosis diagnosis. This TCR derives from an adult with tuberculosis. This sequence joins TRBV10-1 and TRBJ2-4; D gene unclear. CDR3 amino acids: CAPVRLAKNIQYF. CDR3 DNA: TGCGCCCCGGTGAGACTAGCCAAAAACATTCAGTACTTC.